The 32 T cell receptor beta chains reported below all come from one sample, sequenced in a study of OX40 agonist ivuxolimab in advanced cancers. TCRdb's copy holds only in-frame clones and misses some; the assay was immunoSEQ multiplex PCR. The table shows roughly 70,000 clones, with around 89% occurring only once. The sample was CD4+ or CD8+ T cells sorted from blood, taken in a trial of the OX40 agonist ivuxolimab. These receptors came from an adult with an advanced solid tumor such as melanoma, head and neck, liver or kidney cancer.

The chain employs TRBV18 and TRBJ2-3; TRBD1 agrees at 9 bases. The CDR3 extends over 14 amino acids. Germline CDR1 and CDR2: KGHSH and LQKENI. The junction had 5 bases not matched to a gene; V was cut back by 3 bases and J by 7 bases. The CDR3 here is CASSPDRGINTQYF. The CDR3 nucleotides read TGTGCCAGCTCACCCGACAGGGGGATAAATACGCAGTATTTT.

This chain uses TRBV18 with TRBJ1-2; D perhaps matches TRBD1 (6 bases). V lost 3 bases and J lost 5, with 16 bases in between. The CDR3 loop spans 15 amino acids. Germline CDR1 is KGHSH and CDR2 is LQKENI. The DNA of the CDR3 is TGTGCCAGCTCACCTCCGGGGGCGATTGAGTATGGCTACACCTTC. It codes for CASSPPGAIEYGYTF.

CDR3 amino acids: CATEAQGAFF. The CDR3 DNA follows: TGTGCCACCGAGGCCCAAGGGGCTTTCTTT. The rearrangement uses TRBV6-1 and TRBJ1-1; unclear D gene. The CDR3 spans 10 residues. The V gene's germline CDR1 is MNHNS and CDR2 SASEGT. Trimming stripped 10 bases from V and 11 bases from J, with 14 bases between.

This sequence joins TRBV10-3 and TRBJ1-4; no definite D call. Looked up from germline, CDR1 is ENHRY and CDR2 is SYGVKD. There are 14 residues in the CDR3. Trimming cost V 1 base and J 5 bases, with 8 bases left between them. The CDR3 DNA reads as TGTGCCATCAGTGAGTGGCAGCTGAATGAAAAACTGTTTTTT. Encoded protein: CAISEWQLNEKLFF.

The J gene is TRBJ2-6, the V gene TRBV6-6; no clear D gene. Germline V gene sequence: CDR1 MNHNY, CDR2 SVGAGI (reference sequence). With 2 bases removed from V and 0 bases from J, the gap between germline ends came to 8 bases. The CDR3 has 16 amino acids. The CDR3 protein is CASSYVTTSGANVLTF. The DNA of the CDR3 is TGTGCCAGCAGTTACGTAACTACCTCTGGGGCCAACGTCCTGACTTTC.

CDR3: CASSAGLSGELFF. The DNA of the CDR3 is TGTGCCAGCAGCGCAGGTTTATCCGGGGAGCTGTTTTTT. The chain employs TRBV2 and TRBJ2-2; D uncertain. The CDR3 loop spans 13 amino acids. Germline CDR1 reads SNHLY; CDR2 reads FYNNEI. Trimming took 6 bases from V and 6 from J, leaving 11 bases between them.

The V gene is TRBV11-2, the J gene TRBJ2-4; 13 bases align to TRBD2. The ends lost 4 bases at V and 6 bases at J; junction bases unmatched: 6. The CDR3 sequence is 16 residues long. Germline loops: CDR1 SGHAT, CDR2 FQNNGV. Written as DNA, the CDR3 is TGTGCCAGCAGCTCGACTAGCGGGGGGCTTGGAAACATTCAGTACTTC. This translates into CASSSTSGGLGNIQYF. Full variable domain (remainder filled in from reference TRBV11-2 and TRBJ2-4): EAGVAQSPRYKIIEKRQSVAFWCNPISGHATLYWYQQILGQGPKLLIQFQNNGVVDDSQLPKDRFSAERLKGVDSTLKIQPAKLEDSAVYLCASSSTSGGLGNIQYFGAGTRLSVL.

This clone was recorded once. The V and J genes are TRBV5-1 and TRBJ1-5; no firm D call. The germline V gene encodes CDR1 SGHRS and CDR2 YFSETQ. This CDR3 comprises 13 residues. V lost 4 bases and J 6 bases, leaving 11 bases between the germline ends. The CDR3 here is CASSAGVGQPQHF. CDR3 nucleotide sequence: TGCGCCAGCAGCGCGGGCGTGGGTCAGCCCCAGCATTTT.

Regarding this clone: The same CDR3 also results from other DNA sequences found in this sample. The chain links TRBV7-9 to TRBJ2-5; 7 bases are shared with TRBD1. The CDR3 consists of 13 residues. Germline V gene lookup returns CDR1 SEHNR and CDR2 FQNEAQ (reference sequence). V trimming: 3 bases; J trimming: 2 bases; junction bases outside the gene matches: 0. The CDR3 protein is CASSLGQQETQYF. For the CDR3, the DNA is TGTGCCAGCAGCTTGGGACAGCAAGAGACCCAGTACTTC.

This sequence joins TRBV28 and TRBJ1-1, with a weak D call TRBD1 (5 bases). This CDR3 region has 12 residues. V was trimmed by 11 bases and J by 4 bases, leaving 14 bases between them. Germline loops: CDR1 MDHEN, CDR2 SYDVKM. CDR3 in amino acids: CAVSYGGTEAFF. In DNA, the CDR3 is TGTGCCGTAAGTTACGGGGGCACTGAAGCTTTCTTT.

The chain links TRBV7-8 to TRBJ1-2; D gene uncertain. Germline CDR1 and CDR2: SGHVS and FQNEAQ. Trimming took 2 bases from V and 1 from J, leaving 11 bases between them. The CDR3 contains 15 residues. The CDR3 protein is CASSLQRRINYGYTF. DNA of the CDR3: TGTGCCAGCAGCTTACAGCGGAGGATTAACTATGGCTACACCTTC.

The chain uses TRBV19 and TRBJ1-2; 11 bases match TRBD1. This CDR3 is 13 amino acids long. Looked up from germline, CDR1 is LNHDA and CDR2 is SQIVND (reference sequence). V trimming: 11 bases; J trimming: 8 bases; junction bases outside the gene matches: 10. CDR3 sequence: CASKDRGLRGYTF. In nucleotides, the CDR3 is TGTGCCTCGAAGGACAGGGGGCTAAGAGGCTACACCTTC.

The chain joins TRBV28 to TRBJ1-2, with D unclear. The CDR3 extends over 12 amino acids. Deletions cut 3 bases from V and 3 bases from J, with 5 bases between. Germline values: CDR1 MDHEN, CDR2 SYDVKM. The CDR3 region is CASSLSDYGYTF. The CDR3 nucleotides are TGTGCCAGCAGTTTGAGTGACTATGGCTACACCTTC.

The chain recombines TRBV6-1 with TRBJ1-2, with D uncertain. This CDR3 comprises 12 residues. Germline V lookup: CDR1 MNHNS, CDR2 SASEGT. V was cut by 0 bases and J by 5 bases, with 4 bases left in between. The CDR3 sequence is CASSEAKYGYTF. The CDR3 DNA follows: TGTGCCAGCAGTGAAGCGAAATATGGCTACACCTTC.

This sequence joins TRBV29-1 and TRBJ2-2; D is possibly TRBD1 (6 bases). CDR1 is SQVTM and CDR2 is ANQGSEA in the germline V gene. Between the trimmed V and J ends, which lost 8 bases and 1 base, there was a span of 11 bases. The CDR3 runs 13 residues. The chain's CDR3 is CSTGGQNTGELFF. The CDR3 DNA follows: TGCAGCACTGGGGGCCAGAACACCGGGGAGCTGTTTTTT.

The chain is built from TRBV4-1 and TRBJ2-5; 10 nucleotides match TRBD2. Germline V CDR1 and CDR2: MGHRA, YSYEKL. The CDR3 is 16 amino acids. J was trimmed by 5 bases and V by 4 bases; bases with no gene match: 10. CDR3 coding DNA: TGCGCCAGCAGCCTTTCCTTTAGCGGGGGGTCGGAGACCCAGTACTTC. Translated: CASSLSFSGGSETQYF.

The V and J genes are TRBV5-6 and TRBJ2-4; D is uncertain. Between the trimmed V and J ends, which lost 4 bases and 8 bases, there was a span of 16 bases. The CDR3 is 14 amino acids. Germline V gives CDR1 SGHDT, CDR2 YYEEEE. The CDR3 is CASSRSTAPDIQYF. The CDR3 DNA is TGTGCCAGCAGCCGATCGACCGCGCCCGACATTCAGTACTTC.

This chain links TRBV2 with TRBJ1-2; no clear D gene. V gave up 6 bases and J gave up 3 bases, with 14 bases separating them. This CDR3 is built from 14 residues. Germline CDR1 is SNHLY and CDR2 is FYNNEI. The chain's CDR3 is CASRGGRVDYGYTF. DNA of the CDR3: TGTGCCAGCAGGGGAGGGAGGGTTGACTATGGCTACACCTTC.

The sample holds one count of this clone. This chain joins TRBV7-3 and TRBJ2-1; 11 bases are a match to TRBD1. The V gene's germline CDR1 is SGHTA and CDR2 FQGTGA. Germline trimming cut 5 bases from V and 8 bases from J; bases unmatched to any gene: 11. This CDR3 is 16 amino acids long. CDR3 nucleotide sequence: TGTGCCAGCAGCGAGACCGGGACAGGGGGTTACGATGAGCAGTTCTTC. Translation: CASSETGTGGYDEQFF.

A few counts support this clone. This chain connects TRBV2 to TRBJ1-2; D uncertain. Deletions cut 4 bases from V and 4 bases from J, with 13 bases between. Germline lookup yields CDR1 SNHLY and CDR2 FYNNEI. The CDR3 length is 14 residues. CDR3 in amino acids: CASSGFGLTYGYTF. Written as DNA, the CDR3 is TGTGCCAGCAGTGGTTTCGGACTGACCTATGGCTACACCTTC.

This chain uses TRBV7-8 with TRBJ2-7, with a possible D match to TRBD1 (6 bases). Germline V lookup: CDR1 SGHVS, CDR2 FQNEAQ. V was cut by 0 bases and J by 7 bases, with 13 bases left in between. This CDR3 is 14 amino acids long. The CDR3 DNA reads as TGTGCCAGCAGCTTAGCGTTACAGGGCGGGGAGCAGTACTTC. This codes for CASSLALQGGEQYF.

This chain links TRBV25-1 with TRBJ1-5, with D unclear. Between the trimmed V and J ends, which lost 1 base and 3 bases, there was a span of 10 bases. Per germline, CDR1 MGHDK and CDR2 SYGVNS. The CDR3 spans 15 residues. DNA of the CDR3: TGTGCCAGCAGTGAATCAGGATTTGACAATCAGCCCCAGCATTTT. Translated: CASSESGFDNQPQHF.

The chain has TRBV7-8 and TRBJ2-1; D possibly uses TRBD1 or TRBD2 (5 bases each). The V end was cut by 4 bases, the J end by 11 bases, with 15 bases between. CDR3 length: 13 residues. CDR1 and CDR2 (germline): SGHVS, FQNEAQ. The CDR3 DNA is TGTGCCAGCAGCTACAATACCGGGACGCAGCAGTTCTTC. Residues: CASSYNTGTQQFF.

The chain uses TRBV18 and TRBJ1-3, with unresolved D. Germline lookup yields CDR1 KGHSH and CDR2 LQKENI. CDR3 length equals 14 residues. Trimming took off 2 bases at V and 6 bases at J, with 11 bases between the two ends. The CDR3: CASSPSGNENTIYF. The CDR3 bases are TGTGCCAGCTCACCATCGGGAAATGAAAACACCATATATTTT.

The chain combines TRBV20-1 with TRBJ2-7; no reliable D call. From germline, CDR1 is DFQATT and CDR2 SNEGSKA (reference sequence). The ends were cut back, 0 bases at V and 2 bases at J, with 2 bases in the middle. CDR3 length equals 11 residues. CDR3 sequence (DNA): TGCAGTGCTAGAGAGACCTACGAGCAGTACTTC. Protein product: CSARETYEQYF.

This clone was recorded a few times. V and J are TRBV5-1 and TRBJ1-4, with a possible D match to TRBD1 (5 bases). The CDR3 length is 17 residues. Looked up from germline, CDR1 is SGHRS and CDR2 is YFSETQ. V was shortened by 2 bases and J by 0 bases, with 14 bases between the two germline ends. Here the CDR3 DNA reads TGCGCCAGCAGCTTTCTCGGCAGGGCTGCAACTAATGAAAAACTGTTTTTT. Its translation: CASSFLGRAATNEKLFF. The full variable domain, its missing parts supplied by reference TRBV5-1 and TRBJ1-4, is KAGVTQTPRYLIKTRGQQVTLSCSPISGHRSVSWYQQTPGQGLQFLFEYFSETQRNKGNFPGRFSGRQFSNSRSEMNVSTLELGDSALYLCASSFLGRAATNEKLFFGSGTQLSVL.

The J gene is TRBJ1-5, the V gene TRBV28; D ambiguous. The CDR3 sequence is 12 residues long. V lost 1 base and J 6 bases, leaving 4 bases between the germline ends. Looked up from germline, CDR1 is MDHEN and CDR2 is SYDVKM. Here the CDR3 DNA reads TGTGCCAGCAGTTTATACAGTCAGCCCCAGCATTTT. It encodes CASSLYSQPQHF.

In DNA, the CDR3 is TGTGCCAGCAGCCGGACCGGACAAGCCGCCTATGGCTACACCTTC. Protein sequence: CASSRTGQAAYGYTF. This chain connects TRBV6-6 to TRBJ1-2, with a weak D call TRBD1 (5 bases). This CDR3 is built from 15 residues. V was trimmed by 6 bases and J by 4 bases, leaving 18 bases between them. Germline V gene lookup returns CDR1 MNHNY and CDR2 SVGAGI (reference sequence).

The chain uses TRBV6-1 and TRBJ1-5; D is undetermined. Germline CDR1 is MNHNS and CDR2 is SASEGT. The V end lost 7 bases, the J end lost 6 bases, and 13 bases lay between the germline ends. The CDR3 covers 13 residues. CDR3 in DNA: TGTGCCAGCAAGGGAGGTTATAGTCAGCCCCAGCATTTT. This translates into CASKGGYSQPQHF.

A word on this clone: Other DNA variants within this sample encode the same CDR3. The gene calls are TRBV18 and TRBJ2-7; D assignment may be TRBD1 or TRBD2 (7 bases each). Looked up from germline, CDR1 is KGHSH and CDR2 is LQKENI. With 2 bases removed from V and 4 bases from J, the gap between germline ends came to 12 bases. The CDR3 spans 14 residues. In DNA form, the CDR3 reads TGTGCCAGCTCACCAAGGCAGGGGGGGTACGAGCAGTACTTC. Amino acid sequence: CASSPRQGGYEQYF.

The chain uses TRBV18 and TRBJ1-2, with D maybe TRBD1 (6 bases). Looked up from germline, CDR1 is KGHSH and CDR2 is LQKENI. Between the trimmed V and J ends, which lost 4 bases and 6 bases, there was a span of 24 bases. The CDR3 has 17 residues. In DNA form, the CDR3 reads TGTGCCAGCTCACGGTCGAGACAGGACCTGATGGTGGATGGCTACACCTTC. This sequence encodes CASSRSRQDLMVDGYTF.

The chain uses TRBV5-1 and TRBJ2-1; D perhaps matches TRBD2 (5 bases). The V end lost 4 bases, the J end lost 8 bases, and 16 bases lay between the germline ends. The CDR3 is 14 amino acids. Germline assignment: CDR1 SGHRS and CDR2 YFSETQ. CDR3 amino acids: CASSVRDTGDEQFF. The CDR3 bases are TGCGCCAGCAGCGTCCGGGATACGGGCGATGAGCAGTTCTTC.